This TCR beta chain was captured in a study of cytotoxic CD8 clonotypes in ibrutinib-treated CLL. Study conclusions and caveats: Public clonotypes proved infrequent, and on treatment they shrank or remained steady.

In the case of this clone: Its antigen is unknown.

Cryopreserved PBMCs supplied about 2 micrograms of genomic DNA for TCR beta libraries. The method was immunoSEQ multiplex PCR; TCRdb's version includes in-frame clones alone and lacks a portion of them. The sample shows about 300,000 clones, 65% to 85% of them seen only once. Material: PBMCs, obtained at disease progression, from a patient treated with ibrutinib. This receptor was obtained from a human donor with chronic lymphocytic leukemia.

Written as DNA, the CDR3 is TGTGCCAGCAGATCTGGGACAGGGACGAACACTGAAGCTTTCTTT. Translation gives CASRSGTGTNTEAFF. This chain joins TRBV7-6 and TRBJ1-1; 9 bases map to TRBD1. J gave up 1 base and V 6 bases, and 6 bases lay outside the gene matches. Germline lookup yields CDR1 SGHVS and CDR2 FNYEAQ. This CDR3 comprises 15 residues.